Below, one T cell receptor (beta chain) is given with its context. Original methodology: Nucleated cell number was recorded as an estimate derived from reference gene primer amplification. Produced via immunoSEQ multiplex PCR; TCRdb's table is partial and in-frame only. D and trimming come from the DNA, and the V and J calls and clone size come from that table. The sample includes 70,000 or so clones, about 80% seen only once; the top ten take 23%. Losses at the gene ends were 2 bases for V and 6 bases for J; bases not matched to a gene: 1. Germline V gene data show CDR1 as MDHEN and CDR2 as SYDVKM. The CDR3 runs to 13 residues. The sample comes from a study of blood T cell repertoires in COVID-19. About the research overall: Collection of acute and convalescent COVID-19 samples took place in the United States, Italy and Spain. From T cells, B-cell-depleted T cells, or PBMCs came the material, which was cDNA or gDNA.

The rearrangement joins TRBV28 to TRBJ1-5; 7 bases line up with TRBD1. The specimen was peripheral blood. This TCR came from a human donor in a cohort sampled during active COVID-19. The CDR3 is CASSLTGVQPQHF. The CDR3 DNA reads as TGTGCCAGCAGTTTAACAGGGGTTCAGCCCCAGCATTTT.